These 7 T cell receptor beta chains were all obtained from the same sample, sequenced in a study of blood T cell repertoires in COVID-19. Profiled with immunoSEQ multiplex PCR; TCRdb holds only in-frame clones, not every one. Found here are roughly 200,000 clones, around 85% of them singletons; the top ten hold around 8%. Input material: peripheral blood. The origin of the receptors is a woman aged 55-75 years with acute or convalescent COVID-19.

This clone is a singleton in its sample. V is TRBV12-3 or TRBV12-4 and J is TRBJ1-1, with D maybe TRBD1 (6 bases). The CDR3 length is 13 residues. V gave up 7 bases and J gave up 1 base, with 10 bases separating them. The CDR3 protein is CASIRGGNTEAFF. CDR3 sequence (DNA): TGTGCCAGCATCCGAGGGGGGAACACTGAAGCTTTCTTT.

V and J are TRBV5-1 and TRBJ1-4; 7 bases are shared with TRBD1. CDR3 size: 15 residues. Germline V gene sequence: CDR1 SGHRS, CDR2 YFSETQ. Unmatched junction bases numbered 8, after V lost 4 bases and J lost 5 bases. CDR3 sequence reads: CASSPGDSLNEKLFF. DNA for the CDR3: TGCGCCAGCAGCCCTGGGGACAGCTTGAATGAAAAACTGTTTTTT.

The chain joins TRBV27 to TRBJ2-7; 8 positions agree with TRBD1. Germline assignment: CDR1 MNHEY and CDR2 SMNVEV (reference sequence). The V segment lost 2 bases and the J segment 7 bases; nucleotides outside the gene matches: 4. The CDR3 covers 13 residues. CDR3 sequence reads: CASSLQGAGEQYF. For the CDR3, the DNA is TGTGCCAGCAGTTTACAGGGGGCCGGGGAGCAGTACTTC.

The chain joins TRBV6-4 to TRBJ2-2, with D tentatively TRBD2 (6 bases). V was clipped by 2 bases and J by 6 bases, with 13 bases between them. The CDR3 consists of 15 residues. Looked up from germline, CDR1 is MRHNA and CDR2 is SNTAGT. CDR3 DNA: TGTGCCAGCAGTGACCTCCCGGGAGTAGCCGGGGAGCTGTTTTTT. Its protein product is CASSDLPGVAGELFF.

The chain recombines TRBV2 with TRBJ1-3; TRBD1 is a possible D gene (5 bases). Germline loops: CDR1 SNHLY, CDR2 FYNNEI. This CDR3 spans 15 amino acids. Trimming pared 4 bases from V and 0 bases from J, leaving 10 bases between. The CDR3: CASSARQPSGNTIYF. CDR3 coding DNA: TGTGCCAGCAGTGCCAGACAGCCCTCTGGAAACACCATATATTTT. The full variable domain, in which reference TRBV2 and TRBJ1-3 provide the parts outside the CDR3, is EPEVTQTPSHQVTQMGQEVILRCVPISNHLYFYWYRQILGQKVEFLVSFYNNEISEKSEIFDDQFSVERPDGSNFTLKIRSTKLEDSAMYFCASSARQPSGNTIYFGEGSWLTVV.

This clone turned up a few times. This chain uses TRBV7-3 with TRBJ1-1; 7 nucleotides line up with TRBD1. Germline assignment: CDR1 SGHTA and CDR2 FQGTGA. V gave up 5 bases and J gave up 1 base; unmatched junction bases: 1. CDR3 size: 13 residues. CDR3 DNA: TGTGCCAGCAGCAGGACAGGGAACACTGAAGCTTTCTTT. It translates to CASSRTGNTEAFF.

The rearrangement links TRBV30 to TRBJ1-2, with TRBD1 identical over 9 bases. CDR1 and CDR2 (germline): GTSNPN, SVGIG (reference sequence). This CDR3 comprises 13 residues. V trimming: 2 bases; J trimming: 8 bases; junction bases outside the gene matches: 6. The CDR3 sequence is CAWSLQGARGYTF. The CDR3 region has the DNA TGTGCCTGGAGTTTACAGGGGGCGAGGGGCTACACCTTC.